This TCR beta chain originates from a study of blood T cell repertoires in COVID-19. Study-level background: T cells, B-cell-depleted T cells, or PBMCs supplied cDNA or gDNA.

This clone has just one count. Clones were sequenced by immunoSEQ multiplex PCR, and TCRdb holds only the in-frame ones, with some missing. Seen here are 150,000 to 200,000 clones, around 90% observed once, and the top ten hold about a sixth. CDR1 and CDR2 from the germline V gene are MNHEY and SVGAGI. V lost 3 bases, J lost 3 bases, and 17 bases lay in between. The CDR3 sequence is 16 residues long. V gene TRBV6-5 combines with J gene TRBJ2-5; the D gene is possibly TRBD2 (6 bases). The sample comprised peripheral blood. This sequence was found in a man aged 60 to 69 with active or convalescent COVID-19. The CDR3 reads CASSYQRAKGEETQYF. The DNA of the CDR3 is TGTGCCAGCAGTTATCAGCGGGCTAAAGGTGAAGAGACCCAGTACTTC.